This TCR beta chain stems from a study of blood T cells in healthy people across ages. The study, taken as a whole, reports: TCR beta diversity correlated strongly with naive T cell percentage. The long-lived group displayed more naive CD4+ cells, plus higher diversity, than the aged donors did. PBMCs went unsorted, and a conclusive naive versus antigen-experienced comparison was therefore prevented.

A sample-barcoded 5' primer and a J-beta primer mix were used in a second PCR of about 7 to 11 cycles. TCRdb re-called the 5' RACE reads with MiXCR, one entry per CDR3 protein. The sample has some 1 million distinct CDR3 sequences, more than 35% seen once. Comments on this clonotype: No antigen is known for it.

The CDR3 spans 14 residues. Germline V gene sequence: CDR1 DFQATT, CDR2 SNEGSKA (reference sequence). V lost 3 bases, J lost 1 base, and 11 bases lay in between. The study recruited healthy Caucasian donors from Russia who were aged about 6 to 100. The genes are TRBV20-1 and TRBJ2-3; D not resolved. The clonotype originates from an older woman in good health. The sequenced sample was blood. This CDR3 is CSASPWSGTDTQYF. CDR3 in DNA: TGCAGTGCTAGCCCCTGGTCGGGCACAGATACGCAGTATTTT.